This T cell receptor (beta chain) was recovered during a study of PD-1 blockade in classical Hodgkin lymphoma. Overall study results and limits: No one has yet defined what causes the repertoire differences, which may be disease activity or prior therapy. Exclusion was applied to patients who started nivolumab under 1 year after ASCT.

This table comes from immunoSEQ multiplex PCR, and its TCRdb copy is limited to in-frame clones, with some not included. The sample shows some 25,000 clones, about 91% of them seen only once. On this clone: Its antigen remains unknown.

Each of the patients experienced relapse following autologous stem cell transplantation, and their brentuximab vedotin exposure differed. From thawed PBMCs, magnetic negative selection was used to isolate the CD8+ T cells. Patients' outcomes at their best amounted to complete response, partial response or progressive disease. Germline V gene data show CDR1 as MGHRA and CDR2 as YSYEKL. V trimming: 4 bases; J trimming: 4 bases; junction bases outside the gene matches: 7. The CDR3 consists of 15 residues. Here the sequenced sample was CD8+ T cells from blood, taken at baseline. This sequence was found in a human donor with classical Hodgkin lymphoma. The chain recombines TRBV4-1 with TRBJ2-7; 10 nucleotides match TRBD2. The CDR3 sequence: CASSPEAGGVYEQYF. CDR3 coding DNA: TGCGCCAGCAGCCCCGAAGCGGGAGGGGTATACGAGCAGTACTTC.